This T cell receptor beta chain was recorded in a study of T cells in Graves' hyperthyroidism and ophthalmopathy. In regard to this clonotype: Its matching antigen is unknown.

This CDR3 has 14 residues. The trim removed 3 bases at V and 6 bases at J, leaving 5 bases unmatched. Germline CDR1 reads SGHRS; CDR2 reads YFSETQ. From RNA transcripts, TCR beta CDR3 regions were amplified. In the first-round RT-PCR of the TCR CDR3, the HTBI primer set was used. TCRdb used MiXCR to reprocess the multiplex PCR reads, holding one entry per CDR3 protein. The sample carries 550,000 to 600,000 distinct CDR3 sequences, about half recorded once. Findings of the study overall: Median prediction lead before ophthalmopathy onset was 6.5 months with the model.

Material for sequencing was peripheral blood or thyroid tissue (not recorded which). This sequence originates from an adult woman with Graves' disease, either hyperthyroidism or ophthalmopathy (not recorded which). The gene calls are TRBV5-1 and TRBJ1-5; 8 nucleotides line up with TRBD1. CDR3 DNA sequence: TGCGCCAGCAGCTCAGGGGGCGGACCTCAGCCCCAGCATTTT. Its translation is CASSSGGGPQPQHF.